This record concerns one T cell receptor beta chain sequence. The assay was immunoSEQ multiplex PCR, and TCRdb's table has in-frame clones only and misses some. Among about 100,000 clones listed, roughly 84% were seen once. The CDR3 is made up of 18 amino acids. With V trimmed by 5 bases and J by 3 bases, 15 bases remained unmatched. CDR1 and CDR2 from the germline V gene are MDHEN and SYDVKM. This sample stems from a study of blood T cell repertoires in COVID-19. At the level of the study: Collection of acute and convalescent COVID-19 samples took place in the United States, Italy and Spain. T cells, B-cell-depleted T cells, or PBMCs provided the cDNA or gDNA that served as material.

The sequence was obtained from a human donor in a cohort sampled during active COVID-19. The sample consisted of peripheral blood. The V and J genes are TRBV28 and TRBJ2-7; TRBD2 aligns across 11 bases. Written as DNA, the CDR3 is TGTGCCAGCAGTCCCAAACCCCGGGGACTAGCGGATCACTACGAGCAGTACTTC. Protein sequence: CASSPKPRGLADHYEQYF.